Shown below are 27 T cell receptor beta chains from a single sample sequenced in a study of blood T cell repertoires in COVID-19 (dated by TCRdb to about 2020). The protocol used for the library was the immunoSEQ multiplex PCR assay. Not all clones reach the TCRdb copy of this immuneACCESS table, which keeps in-frame sequences only. Checked studies attribute under half of the gap to unresolved V genes and leave the rest unexplained. Here the sample has about 150,000 clones; roughly 80% occur a single time. The biggest ten clones account for approximately 7.6% of the sample. Sequencing was carried out using peripheral blood. Source of these receptors: a woman older than 75 with COVID-19, enrolled during active disease.

The rearrangement uses TRBV5-6 and TRBJ1-2; weak D call: TRBD1 (5 bases). The CDR3 sequence is 13 residues long. Germline V CDR1 and CDR2: SGHDT, YYEEEE. V was clipped by 4 bases and J by 8 bases, with 15 bases between them. CDR3 in amino acids: CASSIAGTLGYTF. The CDR3 bases are TGTGCCAGCAGCATCGCAGGGACTTTGGGCTACACCTTC.

The rearrangement links TRBV11-2 to TRBJ1-5; 7 nucleotides match TRBD1. After removal of 5 bases from V and 2 bases from J, the junction contained 6 bases not matched to a gene. CDR3 length: 15 residues. The germline V gene encodes CDR1 SGHAT and CDR2 FQNNGV. CDR3 in DNA: TGTGCCAGCAGCCCGTCTGGACAGGGCAATCAGCCCCAGCATTTT. Translation gives CASSPSGQGNQPQHF.

The chain joins TRBV21-1 to TRBJ1-6; TRBD1 reflects the table's D call only, with no check against the DNA. TRBV21-1 is classified as a pseudogene. The CDR3 is 14 residues long. For the CDR3, the DNA is TGTGCCAGCAGCAAACGGACAGGGGGTTCACCCCTCCACTTT. Amino acids: CASSKRTGGSPLHF.

The table lists this clone with many counts. The rearrangement joins TRBV19 to TRBJ1-1, with 8 nucleotides matching TRBD1. Trimming at V came to 6 bases and at J to 9 bases, leaving 3 bases not matched to a gene. The germline gives CDR1 LNHDA, CDR2 SQIVND (reference sequence). The CDR3 has 11 residues. The CDR3 nucleotides read TGTGCCAGTAGCCAGGGGGCTAAAGCTTTCTTT. Translating it yields CASSQGAKAFF. Together with reference TRBV19 and TRBJ1-1, the CDR3 gives the full variable domain: DGGITQSPKYLFRKEGQNVTLSCEQNLNHDAMYWYRQDPGQGLRLIYYSQIVNDFQKGDIAEGYSVSREKKESFPLTVTSAQKNPTAFYLCASSQGAKAFFGQGTRLTVV.

This clone was recorded once. This chain joins TRBV9 and TRBJ2-2; D is possibly TRBD1 (6 bases). The CDR3 is 14 residues long. V shed 4 bases and J shed 4 bases, with 11 bases lying between them. CDR1 SGDLS and CDR2 YYNGEE come from the germline V gene. The CDR3 DNA sequence: TGTGCCAGCAGCTTCGGACAGTCCACCGGGGAGCTGTTTTTT. Its protein product is CASSFGQSTGELFF.

The rearrangement joins TRBV5-4 to TRBJ1-1, with D uncertain. Germline CDR1 reads SGHNT; CDR2 reads YYREEE (reference sequence). The length of the CDR3 is 14 residues. With 4 bases removed from V and 5 bases from J, the gap between germline ends came to 15 bases. Written as DNA, the CDR3 is TGTGCCAGCAGCCCCCCTGGTCCGGGGACTGAAGCTTTCTTT. This encodes CASSPPGPGTEAFF.

This chain uses TRBV23-1 with TRBJ2-7; D is perhaps TRBD2 (5 bases). TRBV23-1 is flagged as an ORF with uncertain function. V gave up 7 bases and J gave up 6 bases, with 22 bases separating them. The CDR3 runs 15 residues. The CDR3 DNA reads TGCGCCAGCAATCCAGGACTGGGCCTCCACGGCGAGCAGTACTTC. It yields the protein CASNPGLGLHGEQYF.

The V call is TRBV2, the J call TRBJ1-2; D unclear. V was clipped by 5 bases and J by 8 bases, with 9 bases between them. The germline CDR1 and CDR2 sequences are SNHLY and FYNNEI. This CDR3 comprises 11 residues. In DNA, the CDR3 is TGTGCCAGCAGTCCCTCTGGCGGCTACACCTTC. Translation gives CASSPSGGYTF.

This clone has only one observation. V gene TRBV12-3 or TRBV12-4 combines with J gene TRBJ2-5; TRBD1 might be the D (6 bases). This CDR3 has 13 amino acids. Trimming stripped 5 bases from V and 5 bases from J, with 12 bases between. The DNA for the CDR3 is TGTGCCAGCAGTACAGGGTACGGGGAGACCCAGTACTTC. Residues: CASSTGYGETQYF.

J is TRBJ2-2 and V is TRBV24-1; tentative D call: TRBD1 (5 bases). Germline V CDR1 and CDR2: KGHDR, SFDVKD. This CDR3 comprises 15 residues. Trimming removed 7 bases from V and 1 base from J, with 12 bases in between. CDR3 coding DNA: TGTGCCACCAGGGTGGACACGAAGAACACCGGGGAGCTGTTTTTT. Protein sequence: CATRVDTKNTGELFF.

For the CDR3, the DNA is TGTGCCAGTAGTAAAAGACAGTCATCGGCAGATACGCAGTATTTT. Amino acids: CASSKRQSSADTQYF. V is TRBV19 and J is TRBJ2-3, with a possible D match to TRBD1 (5 bases). V lost 4 bases, J lost 4 bases, and 15 bases lay in between. The CDR3 consists of 15 residues. Germline V lookup: CDR1 LNHDA, CDR2 SQIVND (reference sequence).

J is TRBJ1-2 and V is TRBV19; a weak D match, TRBD1 (5 bases). Germline values: CDR1 LNHDA, CDR2 SQIVND (reference sequence). V was trimmed by 10 bases and J by 0 bases, leaving 9 bases between them. The length of the CDR3 is 12 residues. For the CDR3, the DNA is TGTGCCACAAGGACACCTAACTATGGCTACACCTTC. Its protein product is CATRTPNYGYTF.

The chain has TRBV9 and TRBJ2-5; 8 nucleotides agree with TRBD1. Germline V gene sequence: CDR1 SGDLS, CDR2 YYNGEE. The CDR3 has 15 residues. V gave up 4 bases and J gave up 2 bases; unmatched junction bases: 7. CDR3 DNA: TGTGCCAGCAGCCCCAGGGACAGGTTTCAAGAGACCCAGTACTTC. Protein sequence: CASSPRDRFQETQYF.

This chain connects TRBV6-6 to TRBJ1-5; the match to TRBD1 covers 7 bases. From germline, CDR1 is MNHNY and CDR2 SVGAGI (reference sequence). This CDR3 region has 16 residues. J lost 4 bases, V lost 6 bases, and 12 bases had no gene match. CDR3 in amino acids: CASRASSGTDNQPQHF. The CDR3 coding sequence is TGTGCCAGCAGGGCTTCTTCCGGGACAGATAATCAGCCCCAGCATTTT.

This clone was counted between two and nine times. V is TRBV5-1 and J is TRBJ1-1; 8 nucleotides match TRBD1. The CDR3 spans 17 residues. Germline V CDR1 and CDR2: SGHRS, YFSETQ. Trimming cost V 1 base and J 4 bases; bases outside gene matches: 12. The CDR3 loop reads CASSLIGFVQGVTEAFF. DNA of the CDR3: TGCGCCAGCAGCTTGATTGGGTTTGTACAGGGGGTCACTGAAGCTTTCTTT.

This chain links TRBV3-1 (or the pseudogene TRBV3-2) with TRBJ1-1, with TRBD1 matching over 8 bases. Losses at the gene ends were 5 bases for V and 6 bases for J; bases not matched to a gene: 11. The CDR3 loop spans 15 amino acids. The germline CDR1 and CDR2 sequences are LGHDT and YNNKEL (reference sequence). The CDR3 here is CASSSISGGGSEAFF. The CDR3 region has the DNA TGTGCCAGCAGCTCCATCTCAGGGGGCGGGTCTGAAGCTTTCTTT.

The V and J genes are TRBV3-1 (or the pseudogene TRBV3-2) and TRBJ1-4; TRBD1 is a possible D gene (5 bases). V gave up 3 bases and J gave up 5 bases, with 16 bases separating them. Germline V gene lookup returns CDR1 LGHDT and CDR2 YNNKEL (reference sequence). This CDR3 is built from 16 residues. CDR3 in amino acids: CASSQGLTALNEKLFF. CDR3 in DNA: TGTGCCAGCAGCCAGGGCCTGACAGCCCTAAATGAAAAACTGTTTTTT.

This chain uses TRBV7-2 with TRBJ2-7, with D possibly being TRBD2 (6 bases). Trimming pared 2 bases from V and 4 bases from J, leaving 12 bases between. Germline V CDR1 and CDR2: SGHTA, FQGNSA. The CDR3 extends over 14 amino acids. As DNA, the CDR3 is TGTGCCAGCAGCTTATACGCGGGGCGATACGAGCAGTACTTC. This translates into CASSLYAGRYEQYF.

The rearrangement links TRBV11-3 to TRBJ2-3, with a possible D match to TRBD1 (6 bases). Trimming pared 1 base from V and 1 base from J, leaving 9 bases between. CDR1 is SGHNT and CDR2 is YENEEA in the germline V gene. The CDR3 is made up of 15 amino acids. CDR3 DNA sequence: TGTGCCAGCAGCTTAGGTGGGGGCGGCACAGATACGCAGTATTTT. Translation: CASSLGGGGTDTQYF.

This clone turned up a few times. V usage is TRBV3-1 (or the pseudogene TRBV3-2) and J usage is TRBJ2-2; D ambiguous. The germline CDR1 and CDR2 sequences are LGHDT and YNNKEL (reference sequence). CDR3 length: 14 residues. Trimming pared 4 bases from V and 5 bases from J, leaving 11 bases between. This CDR3 is CASSPPVPTGELFF. The CDR3 DNA reads as TGTGCCAGCAGCCCCCCTGTTCCTACCGGGGAGCTGTTTTTT.

This chain uses TRBV6-5 with TRBJ1-2; TRBD1 is a possible D gene (6 bases). The CDR3 has 13 amino acids. Per the germline V gene, CDR1 is MNHEY and CDR2 is SVGAGI. Trimming cost V 7 bases and J 8 bases, with 17 bases left between them. For the CDR3, the DNA is TGTGCCAGCATCGTAGGGGGGAGGGAGGGCTACACCTTC. Its translation is CASIVGGREGYTF.

The rearrangement uses TRBV7-9 and TRBJ1-2; D remains ambiguous. Per the germline V gene, CDR1 is SEHNR and CDR2 is FQNEAQ (reference sequence). V was cut by 7 bases and J by 4 bases, with 16 bases left in between. The length of the CDR3 is 14 residues. In DNA, the CDR3 is TGTGCCAGCACCATCGCCCCCCCGGGCTATGGCTACACCTTC. Protein product: CASTIAPPGYGYTF.

The chain combines TRBV9 with TRBJ1-5; 10 nucleotides agree with TRBD1. J gave up 5 bases and V 2 bases, and 4 bases lay outside the gene matches. The CDR3 contains 15 residues. CDR1 and CDR2 (germline): SGDLS, YYNGEE. The CDR3 sequence: CASSVGQGGDQPQHF. The CDR3 DNA is TGTGCCAGCAGCGTCGGACAGGGGGGAGATCAGCCCCAGCATTTT.

This sequence joins TRBV28 and TRBJ1-1; maybe TRBD1 (6 bases). This CDR3 is built from 15 residues. Trimming cost V 7 bases and J 4 bases, with 19 bases left between them. Looked up from germline, CDR1 is MDHEN and CDR2 is SYDVKM. CDR3 amino acids: CASITTGQGITEAFF. The CDR3 nucleotides are TGTGCCAGCATCACCACCGGGCAGGGGATCACTGAAGCTTTCTTT.

The rearrangement uses TRBV12-5 and TRBJ2-5; 8 bases line up with TRBD2. The CDR3 is made up of 16 amino acids. The V and J ends lost 0 bases and 1 base, in that order; junction bases with no gene match: 4. From germline, CDR1 is LGHNT and CDR2 FRNRAP. CDR3: CASGLVRAGGQETQYF. CDR3 nucleotides: TGTGCTAGTGGTTTGGTACGTGCGGGGGGCCAAGAGACCCAGTACTTC.

This clone was observed a handful of times. The chain has TRBV3-1 (or the pseudogene TRBV3-2) and TRBJ1-1; D uncertain. Deletions cut 0 bases from V and 7 bases from J, with 6 bases between. The CDR3 extends over 12 amino acids. Germline V gene data show CDR1 as LGHDT and CDR2 as YNNKEL (reference sequence). The CDR3 sequence is CASSQDSREAFF. The CDR3 coding sequence is TGTGCCAGCAGCCAAGATAGCCGTGAAGCTTTCTTT.

The chain carries TRBV19 and TRBJ2-6, with 10 positions matching TRBD2. CDR1 is LNHDA and CDR2 is SQIVND in the germline V gene (reference sequence). V lost 6 bases and J lost 1; bases outside the gene matches: 6. CDR3 length: 17 amino acids. The CDR3 DNA reads as TGTGCCAGTAGCACCCAACTAGCGGGATCTGGGGCCAACGTCCTGACTTTC. Protein product: CASSTQLAGSGANVLTF.